This T cell receptor (beta chain) came from a study of OX40 agonist ivuxolimab in advanced cancers. Profiling relied on immunoSEQ multiplex PCR, and the TCRdb table lists in-frame clones only, not all of them. The repertoire holds over 65,000 clones, with around 92% as singletons. Germline loops: CDR1 MNHEY, CDR2 SVGAGI. The length of the CDR3 is 14 residues. The V gene end was trimmed by 1 base and the J gene end by 4 bases; junction bases not matched to a gene: 2. This specimen was CD4+ or CD8+ T cells sorted from blood, taken in a trial of the OX40 agonist ivuxolimab. The chain carries TRBV6-5 and TRBJ2-5, with 8 bases identical to TRBD1. The clonotype was recovered from an adult with an advanced solid tumor such as melanoma, head and neck, liver or kidney cancer. This chain's CDR3 is CASSYLGQAETQYF. CDR3 sequence (DNA): TGTGCCAGCAGTTACTTGGGACAGGCAGAGACCCAGTACTTC.